Listed below are T cell receptor beta chains from one sample, sequenced in a study of glioma-infiltrating T cells after dendritic cell vaccination. Profiling relied on immunoSEQ multiplex PCR, and the TCRdb table lists in-frame clones only, not all of them. The table records tens of thousands of clones, 85% of them present only once. Specimen: blood, collected after dendritic cell vaccination. These receptors were obtained from a human donor with glioblastoma. Both conserved end residues are part of each CDR3. Clone size is stated in some rows and not others, as once, few, many or a class when expanded.

clone_size | cdr3_length | v_call | cdr3_aa
. | 13 | TRBV6-5 | CASQLTGVNEQYF
. | 16 | TRBV6-6 | CASSYGTGARNQPQHF
. | 15 | TRBV7-9 | CASSPVLGGGDTQYF
. | 13 | TRBV5-4 | CASRPAEYNEQFF
. | 15 | TRBV6-4 | CASSDSGGVPDTQYF
. | 15 | TRBV9 | CASSVRSGSSNEQFF
few | 17 | TRBV7-6 | CASSRGGQGTAGEKLFF
. | 17 | TRBV15 | CATSRTSQGAPNEKLFF
. | 14 | TRBV4-1 | CASSQWERVDEQFF
. | 17 | TRBV7-2 | CASSIGDRGLTNYGYTF
. | 12 | TRBV27 | CASSSGFQPQHF
. | 14 | TRBV7-2 | CASSLATLNQPQHF
. | 18 | TRBV18 | CASSPQSSGLAGVDEQFF
. | 15 | TRBV5-1 | CASSSGTSDKETQYF
. | 16 | TRBV12-2 | CASRLARGQTDNGYTF
. | 16 | TRBV5-4 | CASSLARTGTNTEAFF
. | 16 | TRBV15 | CATSRDQRRTDYGYTF
. | 14 | TRBV6-5 | CASSYSAGTYEQYF
. | 14 | TRBV29-1 | CSVSPGTGAYEQYF
. | 15 | TRBV7-3 | CASSLSAGSAGELFF
. | 18 | TRBV7-6 | CASSLGSPQTSGGGRQFF
. | 15 | TRBV18 | CASSPRTSGSNEQLF
. | 15 | TRBV6-1 | CASSEGQGPQETQYF
. | 13 | TRBV27 | CASRKLMNTEAFF
. | 15 | TRBV5-6 | CASSLLGQGDYEQYF
. | 17 | TRBV7-6 | CASSLVGSGGAYNEQFF
. | 13 | TRBV7-6 | CATSKREGLEQYF
. | 16 | TRBV5-6 | CASSLGRTGANQPQHF
. | 14 | TRBV7-2 | CASTSRGGNYEQYF
. | 14 | TRBV7-9 | CASRTDRDTGELFF
once | 15 | TRBV28 | CASSPLGGGIYEQYF
. | 13 | TRBV5-4 | CAMGADGDQPQHF
once | 14 | TRBV5-1 | CASSPVAGSIEQFF